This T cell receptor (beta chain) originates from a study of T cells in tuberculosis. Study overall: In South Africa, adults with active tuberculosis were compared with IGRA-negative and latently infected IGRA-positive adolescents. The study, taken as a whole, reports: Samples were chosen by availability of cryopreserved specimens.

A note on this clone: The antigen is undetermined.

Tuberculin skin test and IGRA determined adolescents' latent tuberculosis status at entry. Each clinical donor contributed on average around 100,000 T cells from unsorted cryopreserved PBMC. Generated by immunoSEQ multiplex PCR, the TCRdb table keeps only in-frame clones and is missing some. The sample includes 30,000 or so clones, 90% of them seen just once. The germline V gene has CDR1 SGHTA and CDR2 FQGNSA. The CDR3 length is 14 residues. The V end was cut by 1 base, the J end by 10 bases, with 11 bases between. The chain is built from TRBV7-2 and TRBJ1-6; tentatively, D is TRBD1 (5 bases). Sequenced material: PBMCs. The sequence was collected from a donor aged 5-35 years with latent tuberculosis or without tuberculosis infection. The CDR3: CASSLEGVGSPLHF. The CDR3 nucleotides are TGTGCCAGCAGCTTAGAAGGGGTCGGCTCACCCCTCCACTTT.